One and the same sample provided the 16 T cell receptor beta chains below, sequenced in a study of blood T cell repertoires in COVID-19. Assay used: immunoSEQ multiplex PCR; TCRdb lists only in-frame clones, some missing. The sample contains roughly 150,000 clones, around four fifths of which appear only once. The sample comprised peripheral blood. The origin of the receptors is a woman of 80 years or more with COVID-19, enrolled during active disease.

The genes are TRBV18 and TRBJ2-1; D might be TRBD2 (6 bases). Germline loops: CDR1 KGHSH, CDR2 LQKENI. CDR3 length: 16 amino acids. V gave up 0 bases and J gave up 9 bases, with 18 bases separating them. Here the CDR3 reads CASSPPSGGTLGEQFF. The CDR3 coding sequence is TGTGCCAGCTCACCACCTTCGGGCGGGACCTTGGGTGAGCAGTTCTTC.

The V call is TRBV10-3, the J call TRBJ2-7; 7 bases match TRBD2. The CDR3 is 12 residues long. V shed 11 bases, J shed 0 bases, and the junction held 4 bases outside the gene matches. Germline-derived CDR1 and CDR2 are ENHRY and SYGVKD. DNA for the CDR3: TGTGCCTCGGGACTACTCTCCTACGAGCAGTACTTC. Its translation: CASGLLSYEQYF.

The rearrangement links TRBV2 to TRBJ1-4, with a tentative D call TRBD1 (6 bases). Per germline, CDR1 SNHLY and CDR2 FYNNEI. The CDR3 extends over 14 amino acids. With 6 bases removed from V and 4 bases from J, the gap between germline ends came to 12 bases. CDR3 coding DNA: TGTGCCAGCAGCCGGGACAACCTTAATGAAAAACTGTTTTTT. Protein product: CASSRDNLNEKLFF. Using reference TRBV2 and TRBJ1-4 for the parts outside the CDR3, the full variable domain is EPEVTQTPSHQVTQMGQEVILRCVPISNHLYFYWYRQILGQKVEFLVSFYNNEISEKSEIFDDQFSVERPDGSNFTLKIRSTKLEDSAMYFCASSRDNLNEKLFFGSGTQLSVL.

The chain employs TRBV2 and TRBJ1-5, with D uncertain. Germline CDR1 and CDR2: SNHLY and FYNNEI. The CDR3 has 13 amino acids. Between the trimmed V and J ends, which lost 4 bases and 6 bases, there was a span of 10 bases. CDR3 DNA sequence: TGTGCCAGCAGTGCGTTCCTCGGTCAGCCCCAGCATTTT. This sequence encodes CASSAFLGQPQHF.

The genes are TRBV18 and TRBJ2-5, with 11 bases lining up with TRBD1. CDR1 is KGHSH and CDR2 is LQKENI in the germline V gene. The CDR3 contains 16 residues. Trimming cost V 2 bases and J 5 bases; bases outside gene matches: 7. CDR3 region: CASSPSRTGGWETQYF. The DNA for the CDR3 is TGTGCCAGCTCACCATCAAGGACAGGGGGCTGGGAGACCCAGTACTTC.

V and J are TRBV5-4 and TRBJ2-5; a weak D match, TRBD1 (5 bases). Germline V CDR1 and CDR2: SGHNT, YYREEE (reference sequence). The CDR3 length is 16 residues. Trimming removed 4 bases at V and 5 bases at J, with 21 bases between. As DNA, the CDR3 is TGTGCCAGCAGCCCTGAAGGCAGGGCACTCGCGGAGACCCAGTACTTC. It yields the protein CASSPEGRALAETQYF.

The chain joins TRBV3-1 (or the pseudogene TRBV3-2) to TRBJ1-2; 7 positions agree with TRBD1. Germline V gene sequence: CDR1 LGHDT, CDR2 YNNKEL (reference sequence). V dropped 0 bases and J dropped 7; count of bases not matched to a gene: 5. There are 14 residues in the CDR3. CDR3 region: CASSQDTRGFGYTF. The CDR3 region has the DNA TGTGCCAGCAGCCAAGATACCAGGGGGTTTGGCTACACCTTC.

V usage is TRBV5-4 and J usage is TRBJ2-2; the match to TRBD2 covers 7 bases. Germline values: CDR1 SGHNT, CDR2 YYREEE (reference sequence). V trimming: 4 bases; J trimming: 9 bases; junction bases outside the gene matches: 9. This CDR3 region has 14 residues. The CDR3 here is CASSAQDGGRELFF. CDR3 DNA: TGTGCCAGCAGCGCCCAAGACGGGGGGAGGGAGCTGTTTTTT.

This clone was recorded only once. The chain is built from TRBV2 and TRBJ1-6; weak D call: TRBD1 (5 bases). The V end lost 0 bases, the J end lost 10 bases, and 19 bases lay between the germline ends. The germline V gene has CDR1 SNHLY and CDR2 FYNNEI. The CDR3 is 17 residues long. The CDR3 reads CASSEASVRRGRSPLHF. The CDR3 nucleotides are TGTGCCAGCAGTGAAGCTTCTGTCCGGAGGGGCCGCTCACCCCTCCACTTT.

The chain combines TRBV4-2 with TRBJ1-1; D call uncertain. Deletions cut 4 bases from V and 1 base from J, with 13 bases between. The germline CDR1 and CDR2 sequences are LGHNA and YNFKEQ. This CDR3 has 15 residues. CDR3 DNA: TGTGCCAGCAGCCCCTCTGGGCTGCCGAACACTGAAGCTTTCTTT. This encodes CASSPSGLPNTEAFF.

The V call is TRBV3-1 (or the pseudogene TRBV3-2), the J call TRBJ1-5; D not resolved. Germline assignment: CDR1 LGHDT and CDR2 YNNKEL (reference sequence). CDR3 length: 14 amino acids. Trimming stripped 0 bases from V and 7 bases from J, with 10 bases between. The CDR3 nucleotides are TGTGCCAGCAGCCAAGATTCGGGGAGCCAGCCCCAGCATTTT. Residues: CASSQDSGSQPQHF.

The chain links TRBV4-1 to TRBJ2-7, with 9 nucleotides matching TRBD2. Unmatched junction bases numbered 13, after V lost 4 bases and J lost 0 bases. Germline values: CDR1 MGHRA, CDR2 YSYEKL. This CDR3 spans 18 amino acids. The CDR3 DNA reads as TGCGCCAGCAGCCCCACCTTCCAACTAGCGGGTAGCTCCTACGAGCAGTACTTC. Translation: CASSPTFQLAGSSYEQYF.

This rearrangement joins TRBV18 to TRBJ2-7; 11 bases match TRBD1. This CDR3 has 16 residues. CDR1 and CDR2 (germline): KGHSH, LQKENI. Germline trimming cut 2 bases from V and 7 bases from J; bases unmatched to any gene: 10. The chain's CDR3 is CASSPIQGQGASEQYF. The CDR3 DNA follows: TGTGCCAGCTCACCAATTCAAGGACAGGGGGCCTCAGAGCAGTACTTC.

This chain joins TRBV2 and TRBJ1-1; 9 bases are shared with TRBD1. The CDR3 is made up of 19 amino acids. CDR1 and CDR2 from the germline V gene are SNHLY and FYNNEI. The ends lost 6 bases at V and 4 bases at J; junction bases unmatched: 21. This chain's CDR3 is CASRGPPGDRASPSTEAFF. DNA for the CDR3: TGTGCCAGCAGGGGGCCCCCAGGGGACAGGGCGTCTCCCAGCACTGAAGCTTTCTTT.

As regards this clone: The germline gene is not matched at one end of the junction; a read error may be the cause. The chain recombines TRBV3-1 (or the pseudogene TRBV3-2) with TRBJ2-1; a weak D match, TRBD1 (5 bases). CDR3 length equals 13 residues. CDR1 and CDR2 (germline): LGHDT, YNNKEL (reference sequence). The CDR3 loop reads CASSQVQTVEQFF. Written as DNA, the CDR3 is TGTGCCAGCAGTCAAGTCCAGACAGTCGAGCAGTTCTTC.

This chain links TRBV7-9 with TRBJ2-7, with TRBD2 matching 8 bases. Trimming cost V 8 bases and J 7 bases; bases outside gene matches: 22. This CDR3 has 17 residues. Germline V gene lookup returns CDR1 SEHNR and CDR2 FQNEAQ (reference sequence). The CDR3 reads CASGPPSAGVLGGEQYF. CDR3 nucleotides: TGTGCCAGCGGGCCCCCCTCAGCGGGGGTTCTAGGTGGGGAGCAGTACTTC.